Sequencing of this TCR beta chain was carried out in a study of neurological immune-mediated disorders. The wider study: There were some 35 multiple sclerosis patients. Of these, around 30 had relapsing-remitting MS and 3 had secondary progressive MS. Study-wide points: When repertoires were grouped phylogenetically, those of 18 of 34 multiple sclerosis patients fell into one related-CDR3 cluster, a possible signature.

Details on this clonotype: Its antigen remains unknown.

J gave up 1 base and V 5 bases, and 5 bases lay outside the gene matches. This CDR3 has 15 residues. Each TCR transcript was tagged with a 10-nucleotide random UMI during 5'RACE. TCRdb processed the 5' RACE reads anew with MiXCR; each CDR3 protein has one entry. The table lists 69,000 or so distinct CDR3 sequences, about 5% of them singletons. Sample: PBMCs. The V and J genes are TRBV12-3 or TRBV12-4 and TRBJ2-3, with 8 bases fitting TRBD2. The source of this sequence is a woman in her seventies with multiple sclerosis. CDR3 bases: TGTGCCAGCAGTCTGGGACTAGGGGGCACAGATACGCAGTATTTT. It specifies CASSLGLGGTDTQYF.